Listed here is a single T cell receptor beta chain. The antigen remains undetermined. Assay used: immunoSEQ multiplex PCR; TCRdb lists only in-frame clones, some missing. The table records about 360,000 clones, more than 80% of them present only once. These data come from a study of cytomegalovirus exposure and HLA in healthy donors. Study-wide results and caveats: One later analysis, an examination of the 90 to 150 validation repertoires, found that first-cohort TCR clusters tended to co-occur in them. Altogether, 160 or so TCR beta chains were recorded as cytomegalovirus-associated.

V was cut by 6 bases and J by 0 bases, with 11 bases left in between. CDR3 length: 14 amino acids. Germline V gene data show CDR1 as MNHEY and CDR2 as SMNVEV (reference sequence). The receptor's source is a woman between 18 and 29 years old in good health and CMV-seronegative. The chain joins TRBV27 to TRBJ1-1; D is uncertain. The sequenced material came from PBMCs. CDR3 in amino acids: CASSSASMNTEAFF. CDR3 in DNA: TGTGCCAGCAGCAGCGCATCAATGAACACTGAAGCTTTCTTT.